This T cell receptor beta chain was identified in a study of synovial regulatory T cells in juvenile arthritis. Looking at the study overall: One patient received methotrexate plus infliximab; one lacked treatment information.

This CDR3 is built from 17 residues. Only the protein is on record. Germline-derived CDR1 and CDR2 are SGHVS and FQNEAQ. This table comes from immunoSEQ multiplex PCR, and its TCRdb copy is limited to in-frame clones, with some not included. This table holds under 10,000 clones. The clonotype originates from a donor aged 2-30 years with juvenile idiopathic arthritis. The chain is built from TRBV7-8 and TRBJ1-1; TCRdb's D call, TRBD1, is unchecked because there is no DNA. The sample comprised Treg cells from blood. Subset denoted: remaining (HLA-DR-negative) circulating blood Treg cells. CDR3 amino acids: CASSLDSGTGMGWVAFF.